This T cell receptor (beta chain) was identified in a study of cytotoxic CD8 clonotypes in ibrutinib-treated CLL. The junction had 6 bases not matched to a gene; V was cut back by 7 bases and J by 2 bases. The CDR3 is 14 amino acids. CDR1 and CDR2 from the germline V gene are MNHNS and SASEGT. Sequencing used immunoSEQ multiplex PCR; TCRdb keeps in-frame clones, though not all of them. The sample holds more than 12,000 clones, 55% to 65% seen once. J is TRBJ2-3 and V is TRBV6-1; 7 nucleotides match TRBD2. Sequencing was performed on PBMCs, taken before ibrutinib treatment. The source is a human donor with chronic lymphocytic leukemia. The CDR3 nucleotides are TGTGCCAGCACACTCGGGGGGACCACAGATACGCAGTATTTT. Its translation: CASTLGGTTDTQYF.